One T cell receptor beta chain is described in this entry. Measured with immunoSEQ multiplex PCR; TCRdb has only the in-frame clones, and not every one. The data contain tens of thousands of clones, around 88% of them seen just once; the ten biggest clones take up about 4%. The data belong to a study of identifying expanded T cells in peripheral blood. The trim removed 1 base at V and 12 bases at J, leaving 3 bases unmatched. The CDR3 is made up of 12 amino acids. Germline CDR1 is SEHNR and CDR2 is FQNEAQ (reference sequence). The sequenced sample consisted of blood. V is TRBV7-9 and J is TRBJ2-1, with 7 bases lining up with TRBD1. This TCR was recovered from a person aged 18 to 75 in good health. CDR3 residues: CASSLGGGGQFF. The CDR3 DNA reads TGTGCCAGCAGCTTAGGAGGGGGCGGGCAGTTCTTC. The entire variable domain, with the rest obtained from reference TRBV7-9 and TRBJ2-1, is as follows: DTGVSQNPRHKITKRGQNVTFRCDPISEHNRLYWYRQTLGQGPEFLTYFQNEAQLEKSRLLSDRFSAERPKGSFSTLEIQRTEQGDSAMYLCASSLGGGGQFFGPGTRLTVL.